A selection of T cell receptor beta chains follows, all from one sample in a study of T cell clonotyping in hematopoietic cell transplantation. The protocol was immunoSEQ multiplex PCR, while the TCRdb copy is restricted to in-frame clones and leaves out a portion. Seen here are 15,000 or so clones, around 66% observed once, and the top ten hold 12%. The input for sequencing was PBMCs, taken 30 days after allogeneic stem cell transplant. These receptors were obtained from a male patient between 45 and 59 years old who had an allogeneic stem cell transplant from an unrelated donor, so T cells may come from the graft donor. Some clones in this sample may be carry-over from other donors' samples. CDR3s include the opening cysteine and the closing phenylalanine or tryptophan. The D gene is left open where the match is weak. For some rows the clone size is stated as once, few or many, or as a class when expanded; others skip it.

cdr3_aa: CASSLSSRSYEQYF
cdr3_nt: TGTGCCAGCAGTTTATCGTCCAGATCCTACGAGCAGTACTTC
d_call: .
v_call: TRBV27
j_call: TRBJ2-7
clone_size: large

cdr3_aa: CASSLKWREGYNEQFF
cdr3_nt: TGTGCCAGCAGCTTAAAATGGCGCGAGGGCTACAATGAGCAGTTCTTC
d_call: .
v_call: TRBV7-2
j_call: TRBJ2-1
clone_size: .

cdr3_aa: CASSLGADYEQYF
cdr3_nt: TGCGCCAGCAGCCTCGGGGCGGACTACGAGCAGTACTTC
d_call: .
v_call: TRBV5-1
j_call: TRBJ2-7
clone_size: few

cdr3_aa: CASSYVAPTGELFF
cdr3_nt: TGTGCCAGCAGTTACGTGGCCCCCACCGGGGAGCTGTTTTTT
d_call: .
v_call: TRBV6-5
j_call: TRBJ2-2
clone_size: .

cdr3_aa: CASTAGAPSYNEQFF
cdr3_nt: TGTGCCAGCACCGCGGGAGCCCCGTCCTACAATGAGCAGTTCTTC
d_call: TRBD2
v_call: TRBV11-2
j_call: TRBJ2-1
clone_size: .

cdr3_aa: CASSETPGEGQPQHF
cdr3_nt: TGTGCCAGCAGCGAGACCCCAGGGGAAGGACAGCCCCAGCATTTT
d_call: .
v_call: TRBV9
j_call: TRBJ1-5
clone_size: few

cdr3_aa: CASSLGYEQYF
cdr3_nt: TGTGCCAGCAGCTTGGGGTACGAGCAGTACTTC
d_call: .
v_call: TRBV5-6
j_call: TRBJ2-7
clone_size: few

cdr3_aa: CASSLDWGEKLFF
cdr3_nt: TGTGCCAGCAGCTTAGACTGGGGGGAAAAACTGTTTTTT
d_call: .
v_call: TRBV5-6
j_call: TRBJ1-4
clone_size: .

cdr3_aa: CASCPRAGSNTQYF
cdr3_nt: TGTGCCAGCTGCCCAAGGGCAGGGTCAAATACGCAGTATTTT
d_call: .
v_call: TRBV6-5
j_call: TRBJ2-3
clone_size: .

cdr3_aa: CSVGSGEDQPQHF
cdr3_nt: TGCAGCGTTGGGTCAGGGGAGGATCAGCCCCAGCATTTT
d_call: .
v_call: TRBV29-1
j_call: TRBJ1-5
clone_size: .

cdr3_aa: CASSPGEASSGANVLTF
cdr3_nt: TGCGCCAGCAGCCCGGGCGAGGCGAGCTCTGGGGCCAACGTCCTGACTTTC
d_call: .
v_call: TRBV4-1
j_call: TRBJ2-6
clone_size: .

cdr3_aa: CTAGEETQYF
cdr3_nt: TGCACCGCGGGGGAAGAGACCCAGTACTTC
d_call: TRBD2
v_call: TRBV20-1
j_call: TRBJ2-5
clone_size: few

cdr3_aa: CSVAGLAVEDEQFF
cdr3_nt: TGCAGCGTTGCGGGACTAGCGGTAGAGGATGAGCAGTTCTTC
d_call: TRBD2
v_call: TRBV29-1
j_call: TRBJ2-1
clone_size: .

cdr3_aa: CASSNGLAEPNEQFF
cdr3_nt: TGTGCCAGCAGCAACGGACTAGCGGAACCCAATGAGCAGTTCTTC
d_call: TRBD2
v_call: TRBV7-7
j_call: TRBJ2-1
clone_size: .

cdr3_aa: CASSLLGGDLYEQYF
cdr3_nt: TGTGCCAGCAGTTTATTGGGGGGCGATCTTTACGAGCAGTACTTC
d_call: .
v_call: TRBV28
j_call: TRBJ2-7
clone_size: few

cdr3_aa: CASSEVGASSSYNEQFF
cdr3_nt: TGTGCCAGCAGTGAAGTAGGGGCTTCGAGCTCCTACAATGAGCAGTTCTTC
d_call: .
v_call: TRBV6-1
j_call: TRBJ2-1
clone_size: few

cdr3_aa: CASSLKSGGAGETQYF
cdr3_nt: TGTGCCAGCAGTTTGAAAAGCGGGGGGGCAGGAGAGACCCAGTACTTC
d_call: TRBD2
v_call: TRBV5-4
j_call: TRBJ2-5
clone_size: .

cdr3_aa: CAITGLAGGEETQYF
cdr3_nt: TGTGCCATAACAGGGCTAGCGGGGGGAGAAGAGACCCAGTACTTC
d_call: TRBD2
v_call: TRBV27
j_call: TRBJ2-5
clone_size: once

cdr3_aa: CSATNNEQFF
cdr3_nt: TGCAGTGCTACCAACAATGAGCAGTTCTTC
d_call: .
v_call: TRBV20-1
j_call: TRBJ2-1
clone_size: .

cdr3_aa: CASSLGGDGYTF
cdr3_nt: TGTGCCAGCAGCTTGGGGGGGGATGGCTACACCTTC
d_call: .
v_call: TRBV6-1
j_call: TRBJ1-2
clone_size: .

cdr3_aa: CAWSAGRGARAFGGQYF
cdr3_nt: TGTGCCTGGAGTGCGGGTCGTGGGGCTAGGGCTTTCGGTGGGCAGTATTTT
d_call: .
v_call: TRBV30
j_call: TRBJ2-3
clone_size: .

cdr3_aa: CAISEGRWRANTEAFF
cdr3_nt: TGTGCCATCAGTGAGGGGCGGTGGAGGGCGAACACTGAAGCTTTCTTT
d_call: .
v_call: TRBV10-3
j_call: TRBJ1-1
clone_size: .

cdr3_aa: CASSEEGIQPQHF
cdr3_nt: TGTGCCAGCAGTGAAGAGGGGATTCAGCCCCAGCATTTT
d_call: .
v_call: TRBV2
j_call: TRBJ1-5
clone_size: .

cdr3_aa: CASSHHQGGDQPQHF
cdr3_nt: TGCGCCAGCAGCCATCACCAGGGGGGAGATCAGCCCCAGCATTTT
d_call: TRBD1
v_call: TRBV4-1
j_call: TRBJ1-5
clone_size: few

cdr3_aa: CASSFRGGRVLFF
cdr3_nt: TGTGCCAGCAGTTTCCGGGGGGGAAGGGTGCTGTTTTTT
d_call: .
v_call: TRBV28
j_call: TRBJ1-4
clone_size: .

cdr3_aa: CASSQVGAEKLFF
cdr3_nt: TGCGCCAGCAGCCAGGTAGGGGCCGAAAAACTGTTTTTT
d_call: .
v_call: TRBV4-3
j_call: TRBJ1-4
clone_size: few

cdr3_aa: CASSQEGTGRSGNTIYF
cdr3_nt: TGTGCCAGCAGCCAAGAGGGGACAGGGCGATCTGGAAACACCATATATTTT
d_call: TRBD1
v_call: TRBV4-2
j_call: TRBJ1-3
clone_size: few

cdr3_aa: CAWSVGGRAGETQYF
cdr3_nt: TGTGCCTGGAGTGTGGGCGGGAGGGCTGGGGAGACCCAGTACTTC
d_call: TRBD2
v_call: TRBV30
j_call: TRBJ2-5
clone_size: .

cdr3_aa: CAWSLGGPRRPQHF
cdr3_nt: TGTGCCTGGAGTTTAGGGGGGCCTAGGCGGCCCCAGCATTTT
d_call: .
v_call: TRBV30
j_call: TRBJ1-5
clone_size: .

cdr3_aa: CSVEVDGGRETQYF
cdr3_nt: TGCAGCGTTGAAGTGGACGGGGGGCGGGAGACCCAGTACTTC
d_call: .
v_call: TRBV29-1
j_call: TRBJ2-5
clone_size: .

cdr3_aa: CASSPTSGSWNEQFF
cdr3_nt: TGTGCCAGCAGCCCTACTAGCGGGAGTTGGAATGAGCAGTTCTTC
d_call: TRBD2
v_call: TRBV6-4
j_call: TRBJ2-1
clone_size: .

cdr3_aa: CAVGSERAFF
cdr3_nt: TGTGCCGTAGGAAGTGAGCGGGCTTTCTTT
d_call: .
v_call: TRBV10-3
j_call: TRBJ1-1
clone_size: .

cdr3_aa: CASSIGWDGTGELFF
cdr3_nt: TGTGCCAGTAGTATAGGGTGGGATGGAACCGGGGAGCTGTTTTTT
d_call: .
v_call: TRBV19
j_call: TRBJ2-2
clone_size: .

cdr3_aa: CASSYPGLPDTQYF
cdr3_nt: TGTGCCAGCAGCTACCCGGGACTTCCAGATACGCAGTATTTT
d_call: .
v_call: TRBV5-6
j_call: TRBJ2-3
clone_size: .

cdr3_aa: CASKLAGVPGELFF
cdr3_nt: TGTGCCTCGAAGCTAGCGGGAGTCCCCGGGGAGCTGTTTTTT
d_call: TRBD2
v_call: TRBV30
j_call: TRBJ2-2
clone_size: .

cdr3_aa: CAWDRGTNEKLFF
cdr3_nt: TGTGCCTGGGACAGGGGAACTAATGAAAAACTGTTTTTT
d_call: TRBD1
v_call: TRBV30
j_call: TRBJ1-4
clone_size: .

cdr3_aa: CSVEETIEAFF
cdr3_nt: TGCAGCGTTGAGGAGACTATTGAAGCTTTCTTT
d_call: .
v_call: TRBV29-1
j_call: TRBJ1-1
clone_size: .

cdr3_aa: CSVDRGNYGYTF
cdr3_nt: TGCAGCGTTGACAGGGGCAACTATGGCTACACCTTC
d_call: .
v_call: TRBV29-1
j_call: TRBJ1-2
clone_size: few

cdr3_aa: CASSQRYEQFF
cdr3_nt: TGTGCCAGCAGCCAGAGGTATGAGCAGTTCTTC
d_call: .
v_call: TRBV7-2
j_call: TRBJ2-1
clone_size: few

cdr3_aa: CAWSPYLGTNQPQHF
cdr3_nt: TGTGCCTGGAGCCCCTATTTGGGTACCAATCAGCCCCAGCATTTT
d_call: .
v_call: TRBV30
j_call: TRBJ1-5
clone_size: .

cdr3_aa: CASSDGLAGRNEQFF
cdr3_nt: TGTGCCAGCAGTGACGGACTAGCGGGACGGAATGAGCAGTTCTTC
d_call: TRBD2
v_call: TRBV25-1
j_call: TRBJ2-1
clone_size: .

cdr3_aa: CAWSVLGSPSTDTQYF
cdr3_nt: TGTGCCTGGAGTGTACTTGGCAGCCCTAGCACAGATACGCAGTATTTT
d_call: .
v_call: TRBV30
j_call: TRBJ2-3
clone_size: .

cdr3_aa: CASSYSETGTGELFF
cdr3_nt: TGTGCCAGCAGTTACTCGGAGACAGGGACCGGGGAGCTGTTTTTT
d_call: TRBD1
v_call: TRBV6-5
j_call: TRBJ2-2
clone_size: .

cdr3_aa: CASSLAVWTRPDTQYF
cdr3_nt: TGTGCCAGCAGCTTGGCCGTTTGGACTAGACCAGATACGCAGTATTTT
d_call: TRBD2
v_call: TRBV5-4
j_call: TRBJ2-3
clone_size: .

cdr3_aa: CAWTGGETQYF
cdr3_nt: TGTGCCTGGACTGGGGGAGAGACCCAGTACTTC
d_call: .
v_call: TRBV30
j_call: TRBJ2-5
clone_size: .

cdr3_aa: CASSDSRSQPQHF
cdr3_nt: TGTGCCAGCAGTGATTCGAGGAGTCAGCCCCAGCATTTT
d_call: .
v_call: TRBV6-6
j_call: TRBJ1-5
clone_size: once

cdr3_aa: CASSLPGTGPETQYF
cdr3_nt: TGTGCCAGCAGCTTACCAGGGACAGGGCCGGAGACCCAGTACTTC
d_call: TRBD1
v_call: TRBV7-9
j_call: TRBJ2-5
clone_size: .

cdr3_aa: CASSPRANQPQHF
cdr3_nt: TGTGCCAGTAGTCCTAGGGCAAATCAGCCCCAGCATTTT
d_call: .
v_call: TRBV19
j_call: TRBJ1-5
clone_size: .